This T cell receptor (beta chain) was captured by sequencing in a study of tumor-infiltrating lymphocytes in primary liver carcinoma. Study as a whole: Ages ranged from 30 to 69, with HCC or mixed HCC-cholangiocarcinoma.

Worth noting for this clonotype: One junction end does not reproduce the germline sequence, and a read error may be involved.

From about 490 ng of total RNA, TCR beta-specific cDNA was reverse-transcribed using a constant-region primer. Slightly modified ARM-PCR, run as three nested multiplex PCR rounds, produced the TCR beta libraries. The study ran its first two PCR rounds for approximately 10 cycles each, using TRBV1-TRBV30 forward primers and a C-beta reverse primer. TCRdb reanalysed the multiplex PCR reads using MiXCR and keeps one entry per CDR3 protein. The sample records about 110,000 distinct CDR3 sequences, 55% to 75% being singletons. Bulk tissue was left unsorted, and RNA and DNA were co-extracted from about 21-30 mg of it. Looked up from germline, CDR1 is SGHDT and CDR2 is YYEEEE. This CDR3 has 16 amino acids.

The material sequenced was liver tumor tissue from sampling region 1. Subset of the sample: tumor region T1, superior pole. This chain connects TRBV5-6 to TRBJ1-5; a possible D gene is TRBD1 (5 bases). The source of this sequence is a woman aged 55-69 years with primary liver carcinoma and hepatitis B virus infection. The CDR3 region is CGSSLGRRGPNQPQHF. The CDR3 nucleotides read TGTGGCAGCAGCTTGGGCCGTAGGGGCCCCAATCAGCCCCAGCATTTT. The whole variable domain, filled in from reference TRBV5-6 and TRBJ1-5, reads DAGVTQSPTHLIKTRGQQVTLRCSPKSGHDTVSWYQQALGQGPQFIFQYYEEEERQRGNFPDRFSGHQFPNYSSELNVNALLLGDSALYLCGSSLGRRGPNQPQHFGDGTRLSIL.